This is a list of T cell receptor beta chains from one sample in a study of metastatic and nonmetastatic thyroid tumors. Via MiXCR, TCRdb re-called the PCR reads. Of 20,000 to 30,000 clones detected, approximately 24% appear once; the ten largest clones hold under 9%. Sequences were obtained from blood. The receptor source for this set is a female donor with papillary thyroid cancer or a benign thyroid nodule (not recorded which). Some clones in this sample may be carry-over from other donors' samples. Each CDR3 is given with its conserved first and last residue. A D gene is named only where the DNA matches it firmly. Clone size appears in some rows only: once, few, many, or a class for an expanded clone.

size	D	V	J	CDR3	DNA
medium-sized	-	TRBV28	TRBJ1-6	CASSLGQGNSPLHF	TGTGCCAGCAGTTTGGGGCAGGGGAATTCACCCCTCCACTTT
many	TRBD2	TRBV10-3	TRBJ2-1	CATTSGTMNEQFF	TGTGCCACCACTAGCGGGACTATGAATGAGCAGTTCTTC
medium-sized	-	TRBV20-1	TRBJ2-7	CSARDRGETPGEQYF	TGCAGTGCTAGAGATAGGGGGGAGACCCCCGGCGAGCAGTACTTC
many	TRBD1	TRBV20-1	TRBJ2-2	CSASWDRGPGMGGELFF	TGCAGTGCTAGTTGGGACAGAGGGCCCGGGATGGGCGGGGAGCTGTTTTTT
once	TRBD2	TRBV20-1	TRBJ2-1	CSARDLRLAGWNSSYNEQFF	TGCAGTGCTAGAGATTTGCGCCTAGCGGGATGGAACAGCTCCTACAATGAGCAGTTCTTC
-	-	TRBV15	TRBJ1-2	CATSRDLGAAYGYTF	TGCGCCACCAGCAGGGATCTCGGGGCAGCCTATGGCTACACCTTC
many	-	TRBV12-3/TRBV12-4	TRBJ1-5	CASSLAAGIQPQHF	TGTGCCAGCAGTTTAGCCGCAGGGATTCAGCCCCAGCATTTT
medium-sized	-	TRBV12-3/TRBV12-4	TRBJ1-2	CASSFYAYGYTF	TGTGCCAGCAGTTTTTACGCCTATGGCTACACCTTC
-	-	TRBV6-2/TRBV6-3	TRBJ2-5	CASSYSTVGNLAETQYF	TGTGCCAGCAGTTACTCGACTGTCGGGAACCTTGCAGAGACCCAGTACTTC
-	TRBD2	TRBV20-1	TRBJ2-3	CSAADIAGSLTDTQYF	TGCAGTGCTGCGGACATAGCGGGGAGCTTAACAGATACGCAGTATTTT
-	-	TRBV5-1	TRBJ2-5	CASSLAGEGETQYF	TGCGCCAGCAGCTTGGCGGGAGAGGGCGAGACCCAGTACTTC
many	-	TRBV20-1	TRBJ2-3	CSARDAVGGPGDTQYF	TGCAGTGCTAGAGATGCGGTAGGGGGGCCTGGGGATACGCAGTATTTT
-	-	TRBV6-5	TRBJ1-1	CGSTYRGLLNTEAFF	TGTGGCAGCACTTACCGCGGACTGCTGAACACTGAAGCTTTCTTC
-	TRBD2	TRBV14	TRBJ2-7	CARSPRGTSGSSCEQYF	TGTGCCAGGAGCCCCCGAGGGACTAGCGGCTCCTCCTGCGAGCAGTACTTC
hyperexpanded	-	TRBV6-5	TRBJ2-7	CASSYSIGVGHEQYF	TGTGCCAGCAGTTACTCGATCGGGGTGGGACACGAGCAGTACTTC
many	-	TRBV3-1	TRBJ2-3	CASSYQGTDTQYF	TGTGCCAGCAGCTACCAGGGAACAGATACGCAGTATTTT
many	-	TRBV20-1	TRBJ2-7	CSARSGPYEQYF	TGCAGTGCTAGATCGGGTCCCTACGAGCAGTACTTC
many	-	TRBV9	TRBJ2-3	CASSVGGGWETTDTQYF	TGTGCCAGCAGCGTAGGTGGCGGGTGGGAGACCACGGATACGCAGTATTTT
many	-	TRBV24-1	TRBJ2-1	CATSDWRGNNEQFF	TGTGCCACCAGTGATTGGAGGGGTAATAATGAGCAGTTCTTC
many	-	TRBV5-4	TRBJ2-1	CASSWGLEQFF	TGTGCCAGCAGTTGGGGTTTGGAGCAGTTCTTC
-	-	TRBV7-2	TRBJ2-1	CAISWDINEQLF	TGTGCCATCAGCTGGGACATTAATGAGCAGTTATTC
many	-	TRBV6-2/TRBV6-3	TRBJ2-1	CASSSGLNYNEQFF	TGTGCCAGCAGTTCCGGGTTGAACTACAATGAGCAGTTCTTC
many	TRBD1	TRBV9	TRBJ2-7	CASSEQTGLEQYF	TGTGCCAGCAGCGAACAGACAGGGCTCGAGCAGTACTTC
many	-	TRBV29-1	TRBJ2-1	CSVETPPRGEQFF	TGCAGCGTTGAAACGCCCCCGAGGGGTGAGCAGTTCTTC
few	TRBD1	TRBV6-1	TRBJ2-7	CASRVGIGGNEQYF	TGTGCCAGCAGGGTCGGTATAGGGGGCAACGAGCAGTACTTC
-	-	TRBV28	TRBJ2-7	CATREGCYEQYF	TGTGCCACCCGTGAGGGGTGCTACGAGCAGTACTTC
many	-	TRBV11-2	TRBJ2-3	CASSPRGTTDTQYF	TGTGCCAGCAGCCCGAGGGGGACCACAGATACGCAGTATTTT
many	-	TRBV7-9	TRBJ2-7	CASSSLLVHEQYF	TGTGCCAGCAGCTCGCTTCTAGTCCACGAGCAGTACTTC
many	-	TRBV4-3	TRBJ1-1	CASSQPSLNTEAFF	TGCGCCAGCAGCCAACCTAGTTTGAACACTGAAGCTTTCTTT
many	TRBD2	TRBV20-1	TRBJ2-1	CSALSGIHNNEQFF	TGCAGTGCCCTTAGCGGGATCCACAACAATGAGCAGTTCTTC
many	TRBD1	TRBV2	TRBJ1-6	CASRGIGQGTTSGSPLHF	TGTGCCAGCAGGGGGATAGGACAGGGGACCACGAGTGGTTCACCCCTCCACTTT
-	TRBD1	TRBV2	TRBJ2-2	CASSGQGPSGTVELFF	TGTGCCAGCAGCGGACAGGGCCCGTCGGGCACCGTGGAGCTGTTTTTT
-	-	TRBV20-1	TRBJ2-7	CSARVIPHRVEGYEQYF	TGCAGTGCTAGAGTTATACCTCATCGAGTTGAGGGCTACGAGCAGTACTTC
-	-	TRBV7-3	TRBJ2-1	CASSLRQGSYNEQFF	TGTGCCAGCAGCTTAAGGCAGGGATCCTACAATGAGCAGTTCTTC
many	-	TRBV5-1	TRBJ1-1	CASSLDTTNTEAFF	TGCGCCAGCAGCTTGGACACTACGAACACTGAAGCTTTCTTT
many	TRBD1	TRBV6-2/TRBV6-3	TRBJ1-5	CASKQGYQPQHF	TGTGCCAGTAAACAGGGGTATCAGCCCCAGCATTTT
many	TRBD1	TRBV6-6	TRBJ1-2	CASSYGTGVAGYTF	TGTGCCAGCAGTTACGGGACAGGGGTGGCGGGCTACACCTTC
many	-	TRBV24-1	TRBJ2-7	CATSDLTDPYEQYF	TGTGCCACCAGTGATTTGACTGATCCCTACGAGCAGTACTTC
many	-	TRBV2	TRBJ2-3	CASSESAPSTQYF	TGTGCCAGCAGTGAATCAGCCCCGAGTACGCAGTATTTT
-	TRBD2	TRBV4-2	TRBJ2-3	CASSQDLGTNADTQYF	TGTGCCAGCAGCCAAGATCTCGGGACTAATGCAGATACGCAGTATTTT
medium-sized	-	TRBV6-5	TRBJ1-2	CASSYSRGGGYTF	TGTGCCAGCAGTTACTCCAGGGGAGGGGGCTACACCTTC
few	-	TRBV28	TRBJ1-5	CASRGAWTCGNQPQHF	TGTGCCAGCAGGGGGGCGTGGACATGCGGAAATCAGCCCCAGCATTTT
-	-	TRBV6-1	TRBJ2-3	CASSLTSGKGDTQYF	TGTGCCAGCAGTTTGACTAGTGGGAAGGGAGATACGCAGTATTTT
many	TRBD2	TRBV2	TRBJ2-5	CASSPGLAGLQETQYF	TGTGCCAGCAGCCCCGGACTAGCGGGGCTCCAAGAGACCCAGTACTTC
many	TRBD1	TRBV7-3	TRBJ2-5	CASSPSGGSAETQYF	TGTGCCAGCAGCCCTTCAGGGGGCTCAGCAGAGACCCAGTACTTC
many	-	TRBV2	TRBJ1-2	CASSIVNYGYTF	TGTGCCAGCAGTATAGTGAACTATGGCTACACCTTC
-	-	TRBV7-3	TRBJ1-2	CASSQSPGAGRYTF	TGTGCCAGCAGCCAAAGCCCAGGGGCCGGCCGCTACACCTTC
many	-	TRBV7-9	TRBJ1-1	CASSFIGTEAFF	TGTGCCAGCAGCTTTATTGGCACTGAAGCTTTCTTT
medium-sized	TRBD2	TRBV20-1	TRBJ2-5	CSARDGKTSEETQYF	TGCAGTGCTAGAGATGGTAAGACTAGCGAAGAGACCCAGTACTTC